The clone carrying this T cell receptor beta chain was seen a few times. The antigen is undetermined. These data originate in a study of T-cell memory formation after mild COVID-19. Study-wide points: Mainly CM and EM harbored the contracting CD4+ clones; mainly EMRA harbored the CD8+ ones. In pre-infection memory, a portion of responding clones appeared, which suggested that cross-reactive memory joined.

In TCRdb, the 5' RACE reads were re-called with MiXCR into one record per CDR3 protein. In the table there are roughly 62,000 distinct CDR3 sequences, roughly 10% of which are singletons. V was cut by 5 bases and J by 1 base, with 17 bases left in between. CDR3 length: 15 amino acids. Looked up from germline, CDR1 is DFQATT and CDR2 is SNEGSKA (reference sequence). The receptor was derived from a man in his late teens or twenties who had mild COVID-19 (a few samples of this study predate the infection). Cell type and time point are not known. The sample comprised PBMCs or a T cell subset sorted from them (not recorded which). The chain recombines TRBV20-1 with TRBJ2-5, with D maybe TRBD1 (6 bases). For the CDR3, the DNA is TGCAGTGCTCGATCCTTACAGGGCAGCCAAGAGACCCAGTACTTC. Translated, it gives CSARSLQGSQETQYF.